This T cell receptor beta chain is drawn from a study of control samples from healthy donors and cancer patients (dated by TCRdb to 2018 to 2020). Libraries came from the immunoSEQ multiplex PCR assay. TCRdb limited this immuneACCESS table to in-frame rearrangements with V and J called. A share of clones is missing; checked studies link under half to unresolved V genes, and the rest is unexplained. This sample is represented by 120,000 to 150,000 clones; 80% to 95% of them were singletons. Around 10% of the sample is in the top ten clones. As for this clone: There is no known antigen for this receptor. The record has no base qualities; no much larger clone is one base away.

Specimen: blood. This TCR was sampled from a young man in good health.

The CDR3 region: CASSLRPGLDYGYTF. The DNA sequence is as follows: TGCGCCAGCAGCTTGCGCCCGGGTTTAGACTATGGCTACACCTTC. The sequence links TRBV5-1 to TRBJ1-2; no D gene is confidently identified. The CDR1 and CDR2 encoded by the germline V gene are SGHRS and YFSETQ. V is cut by 1 base and J by 3 bases, and the space between the germline ends is 13 bases. From cysteine to phenylalanine, the CDR3 is 15 amino acids long. The read is trimmed to its CDR3 DNA, 45 bases read in frame from base 1.